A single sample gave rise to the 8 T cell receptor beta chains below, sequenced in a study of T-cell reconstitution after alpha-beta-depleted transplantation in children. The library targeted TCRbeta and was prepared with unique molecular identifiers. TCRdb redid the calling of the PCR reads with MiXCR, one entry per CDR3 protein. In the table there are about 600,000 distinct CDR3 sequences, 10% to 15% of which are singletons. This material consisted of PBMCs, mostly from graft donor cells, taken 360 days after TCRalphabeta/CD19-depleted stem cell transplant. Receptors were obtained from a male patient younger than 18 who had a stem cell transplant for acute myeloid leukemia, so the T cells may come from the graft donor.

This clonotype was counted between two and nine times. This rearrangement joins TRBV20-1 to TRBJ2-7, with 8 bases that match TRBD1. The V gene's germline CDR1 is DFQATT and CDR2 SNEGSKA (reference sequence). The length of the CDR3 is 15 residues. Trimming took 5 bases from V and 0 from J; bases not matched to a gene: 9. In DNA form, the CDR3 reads TGCAGTGCTGGACCTCAGGGGGCGTACTCCTACGAGCAGTACTTC. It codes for CSAGPQGAYSYEQYF.

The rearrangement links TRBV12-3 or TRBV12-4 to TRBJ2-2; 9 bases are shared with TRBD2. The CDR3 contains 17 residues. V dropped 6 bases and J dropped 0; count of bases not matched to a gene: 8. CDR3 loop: CASSPFAGGANTGELFF. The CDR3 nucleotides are TGTGCCAGCAGCCCCTTTGCGGGAGGGGCGAACACCGGGGAGCTGTTTTTT.

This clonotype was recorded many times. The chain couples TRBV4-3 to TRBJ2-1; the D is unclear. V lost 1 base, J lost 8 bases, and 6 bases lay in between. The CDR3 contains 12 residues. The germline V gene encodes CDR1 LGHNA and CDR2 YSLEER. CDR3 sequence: CASSQGIYEQFF. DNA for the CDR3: TGCGCCAGCAGCCAAGGTATATATGAGCAGTTCTTC.

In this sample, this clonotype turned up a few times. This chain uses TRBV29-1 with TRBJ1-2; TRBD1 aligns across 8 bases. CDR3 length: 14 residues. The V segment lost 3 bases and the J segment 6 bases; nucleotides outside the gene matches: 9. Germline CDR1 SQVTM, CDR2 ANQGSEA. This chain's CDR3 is CSVDMGQVINGYTF. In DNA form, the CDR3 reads TGCAGCGTTGACATGGGACAGGTGATAAATGGCTACACCTTC.

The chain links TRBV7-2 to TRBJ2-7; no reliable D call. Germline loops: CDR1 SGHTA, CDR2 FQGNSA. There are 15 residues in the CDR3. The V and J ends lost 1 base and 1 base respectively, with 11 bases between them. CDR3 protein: CASSLGLPRSYEQYF. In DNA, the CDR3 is TGTGCCAGCAGCTTAGGTCTACCACGTTCCTACGAGCAGTACTTC.

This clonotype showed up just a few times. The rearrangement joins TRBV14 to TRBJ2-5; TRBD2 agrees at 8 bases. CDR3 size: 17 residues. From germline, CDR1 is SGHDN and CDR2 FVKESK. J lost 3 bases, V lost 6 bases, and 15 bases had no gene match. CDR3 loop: CASSHLTGRAGEETQYF. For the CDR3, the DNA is TGTGCCAGCAGTCACCTGACCGGGAGGGCCGGGGAAGAGACCCAGTACTTC. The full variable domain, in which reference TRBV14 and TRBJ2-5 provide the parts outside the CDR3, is EAGVTQFPSHSVIEKGQTVTLRCDPISGHDNLYWYRRVMGKEIKFLLHFVKESKQDESGMPNNRFLAERTGGTYSTLKVQPAELEDSGVYFCASSHLTGRAGEETQYFGPGTRLLVL.

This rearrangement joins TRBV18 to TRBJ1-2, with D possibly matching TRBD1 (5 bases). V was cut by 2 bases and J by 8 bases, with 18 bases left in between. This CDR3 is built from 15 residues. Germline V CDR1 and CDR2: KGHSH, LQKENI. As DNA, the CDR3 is TGTGCCAGCTCACCATCCCAGGGTTGGATGGACGGCTACACCTTC. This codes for CASSPSQGWMDGYTF.

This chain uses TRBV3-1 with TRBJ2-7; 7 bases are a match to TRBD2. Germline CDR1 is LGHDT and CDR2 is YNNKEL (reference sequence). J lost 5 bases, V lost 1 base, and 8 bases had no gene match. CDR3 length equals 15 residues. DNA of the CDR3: TGTGCCAGCAGCCAAGTTTTTCGCGGGAGCAACGAGCAGTACTTC. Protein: CASSQVFRGSNEQYF.